The 27 T cell receptor beta chains reported below all come from one sample, sequenced in a study of T cells in Graves' hyperthyroidism and ophthalmopathy. There were TCR beta CDR3 regions amplified from RNA transcripts. In the first-round RT-PCR of the TCR CDR3, the HTBI primer set was used. One entry per CDR3 protein, called by TCRdb with MiXCR from the multiplex PCR reads. The sample consists of roughly 350,000 distinct CDR3 sequences, approximately 15% of them appearing once. Specimen: blood. The receptors were gathered from a woman under 40 with Graves' ophthalmopathy.

This clonotype was seen repeatedly, ten times or more. This chain links TRBV27 with TRBJ1-6; weak D call: TRBD1 (5 bases). Germline CDR1 MNHEY, CDR2 SMNVEV (reference sequence). This CDR3 has 13 residues. Trimming removed 2 bases from V and 7 bases from J, with 6 bases in between. The CDR3 coding sequence is TGTGCCAGCAGTTTAGCAGGGAATTCACCCCTCCACTTT. Translating it yields CASSLAGNSPLHF.

This clonotype was seen a handful of times. The chain employs TRBV7-3 and TRBJ2-5, with D uncertain. V lost 0 bases and J 7 bases, leaving 9 bases between the germline ends. The V gene's germline CDR1 is SGHTA and CDR2 FQGTGA. CDR3 length equals 13 residues. The CDR3 here is CASSLTMDGTQYF. In DNA form, the CDR3 reads TGTGCCAGCAGCTTAACGATGGATGGGACCCAGTACTTC. Full variable domain (remainder filled in from reference TRBV7-3 and TRBJ2-5): GAGVSQTPSNKVTEKGKYVELRCDPISGHTALYWYRQSLGQGPEFLIYFQGTGAADDSGLPNDRFFAVRPEGSVSTLKIQRTERGDSAVYLCASSLTMDGTQYFGPGTRLLVL.

V gene TRBV7-2 combines with J gene TRBJ1-4, with D possibly being TRBD1 (6 bases). Trimming left V 5 bases short and J 6 bases short, with 13 bases between. This CDR3 has 14 amino acids. Germline CDR1 SGHTA, CDR2 FQGNSA. This CDR3 is CASSKGGADEKLFF. The CDR3 DNA sequence: TGTGCCAGCAGCAAGGGGGGGGCGGATGAAAAACTGTTTTTT.

This clonotype was found many times. This chain connects TRBV20-1 to TRBJ1-5, with D perhaps TRBD1 (5 bases). The CDR3 is 15 residues long. Germline CDR1 and CDR2: DFQATT and SNEGSKA (reference sequence). V was clipped by 3 bases and J by 1 base, with 13 bases between them. The CDR3 loop reads CSARGGGVSNQPQHF. The CDR3 nucleotides read TGCAGTGCTAGGGGGGGGGGGGTGAGCAATCAGCCCCAGCATTTT.

To note about this clonotype: Possible read error: a much larger clone is one base away. V is TRBV18 and J is TRBJ2-7; D is uncertain. V was pared by 4 bases and J by 2 bases, with 9 bases between. CDR1 is KGHSH, CDR2 LQKENI, per germline. The CDR3 totals 13 residues. CDR3 loop: CASSHAETYEQYF. DNA of the CDR3: TGTGCCAGCTCACACGCAGAGACCTACGAGCAGTACTTC.

Here the CDR3 DNA reads TGTGCCACCAGTGACTACATGTCAGGTGAAGCTTTCTTT. Encoded protein: CATSDYMSGEAFF. The chain is built from TRBV24-1 and TRBJ1-1, with D hard to call. With 4 bases removed from V and 7 bases from J, the gap between germline ends came to 12 bases. Germline assignment: CDR1 KGHDR and CDR2 SFDVKD. The CDR3 consists of 13 residues.

This clonotype was found a few times. V usage is TRBV28 and J usage is TRBJ2-4; 7 positions match TRBD1. V dropped 7 bases and J dropped 13; count of bases not matched to a gene: 10. Germline CDR1 reads MDHEN; CDR2 reads SYDVKM. This CDR3 spans 12 amino acids. The CDR3 sequence: CASTTGVGIQYF. As DNA, the CDR3 is TGTGCCAGCACCACAGGGGTTGGAATACAGTACTTC.

This clonotype turned up a few times. The chain is built from TRBV9 and TRBJ2-1; D gene ambiguous. The germline V and J ends were trimmed by 0 bases and 6 bases, with 10 bases remaining between them. CDR3 size: 14 residues. Germline-derived CDR1 and CDR2 are SGDLS and YYNGEE. CDR3 protein: CASSVDLWSNEQFF. The CDR3 nucleotides are TGTGCCAGCAGCGTAGATCTCTGGAGCAATGAGCAGTTCTTC.

This rearrangement joins TRBV12-3 or TRBV12-4 to TRBJ2-1, with D possibly called TRBD1 or TRBD2 (7 bases each). The CDR3 runs 16 residues. Trimming took off 1 base at V and 0 bases at J, with 10 bases between the two ends. DNA for the CDR3: TGTGCCAGCAGTTTAGGCAGGGGGGGCTCCTACAATGAGCAGTTCTTC. Translation gives CASSLGRGGSYNEQFF.

This chain joins TRBV6-4 and TRBJ2-1; D perhaps matches TRBD2 (5 bases). Trimming stripped 6 bases from V and 5 bases from J, with 17 bases between. The CDR3 consists of 15 residues. CDR1 is MRHNA, CDR2 SNTAGT, per germline. The CDR3: CASSRRWAGHNEQFF. The CDR3 DNA is TGTGCCAGCAGCCGGCGGTGGGCGGGCCACAATGAGCAGTTCTTC.

This clonotype was detected many times. The rearrangement joins TRBV11-3 to TRBJ1-3, with D hard to call. This CDR3 region has 16 residues. CDR1 and CDR2 from the germline V gene are SGHNT and YENEEA. Trimming took off 3 bases at V and 3 bases at J, with 15 bases between the two ends. CDR3 in DNA: TGTGCCAGCAGCTTGGGCCTTACTTCGGATGGAAACACCATATATTTT. Residues: CASSLGLTSDGNTIYF.

Comment on this clonotype: A junction end diverges from the germline sequence, so it may reflect a read error. This CDR3 reads CASSQIPGAPYGQYF. DNA of the CDR3: TGTGCCAGCAGCCAAATACCCGGGGCCCCCTACGGGCAGTACTTC. This chain uses TRBV3-1 with TRBJ2-7; the D call may be TRBD1 or TRBD2 (5 bases each). CDR3 length: 15 amino acids. Germline V gene data show CDR1 as LGHDT and CDR2 as YNNKEL (reference sequence).

There are many counts of this clonotype. The chain uses TRBV5-1 and TRBJ1-1, with a tentative D call TRBD1 (5 bases). Germline V gene sequence: CDR1 SGHRS, CDR2 YFSETQ. The V end lost 4 bases, the J end lost 1 base, and 8 bases lay between the germline ends. The CDR3 covers 13 residues. CDR3 region: CASSATANTEAFF. DNA of the CDR3: TGCGCCAGCAGCGCGACAGCGAACACTGAAGCTTTCTTT.

There are a few counts of this clonotype. This chain links TRBV9 with TRBJ2-1; D not resolved. V was cut by 0 bases and J by 7 bases, with 8 bases left in between. Germline V gene data show CDR1 as SGDLS and CDR2 as YYNGEE. The CDR3 is 13 residues long. Here the CDR3 reads CASSVASWNEQFF. The CDR3 bases are TGTGCCAGCAGCGTAGCGTCCTGGAATGAGCAGTTCTTC.

This clonotype was counted only a few times. The chain couples TRBV30 to TRBJ1-5; a weak D match, TRBD1 (5 bases). CDR1 GTSNPN and CDR2 SVGIG come from the germline V gene (reference sequence). This CDR3 comprises 13 residues. Trimming shortened V by 3 bases and J by 7 bases, and 13 bases separated the two germline ends. CDR3: CAWRGRGVQPQHF. The CDR3, as DNA: TGTGCCTGGAGAGGTAGGGGTGTCCAGCCCCAGCATTTT.

This clonotype was detected many times. CDR3 sequence reads: CASSLGGVDSGTQYF. Written as DNA, the CDR3 is TGTGCCAGCAGCTTAGGTGGCGTCGACAGTGGGACCCAGTACTTC. The chain links TRBV11-3 to TRBJ2-5, with D maybe TRBD1 (5 bases). The CDR3 is 15 amino acids. The germline V gene encodes CDR1 SGHNT and CDR2 YENEEA. Trimming pared 1 base from V and 7 bases from J, leaving 16 bases between. The whole variable domain, remainder taken from reference TRBV11-3 and TRBJ2-5, is EAGVVQSPRYKIIEKKQPVAFWCNPISGHNTLYWYLQNLGQGPELLIRYENEEAVDDSQLPKDRFSAERLKGVDSTLKIQPAELGDSAVYLCASSLGGVDSGTQYFGPGTRLLVL.

In this sample, this clonotype turned up a few times. This chain connects TRBV14 to TRBJ2-1; D gene uncertain. The CDR3 consists of 15 residues. The V gene's germline CDR1 is SGHDN and CDR2 FVKESK. Trimming stripped 4 bases from V and 4 bases from J, with 14 bases between. The CDR3 DNA reads as TGTGCCAGCAGCCCCCGGGCCAGTCCATACAATGAGCAGTTCTTC. It codes for CASSPRASPYNEQFF.

This rearrangement joins TRBV24-1 to TRBJ1-1, with D possibly TRBD1 on 6 matching bases. Trimming pared 2 bases from V and 2 bases from J, leaving 8 bases between. CDR1 is KGHDR, CDR2 SFDVKD, per germline. CDR3 size: 14 residues. CDR3 residues: CATSDSDSNTEAFF. DNA for the CDR3: TGTGCCACCAGTGATTCGGACAGTAACACTGAAGCTTTCTTT.

In this sample, this clonotype turned up many times. This chain joins TRBV2 and TRBJ1-5; D is possibly TRBD1 (5 bases). From germline, CDR1 is SNHLY and CDR2 FYNNEI. The CDR3 has 15 residues. V lost 2 bases and J 2 bases, leaving 10 bases between the germline ends. CDR3 coding DNA: TGTGCCAGCAGTGAATCCAGGGTGGGCAATCAGCCCCAGCATTTT. Amino acids: CASSESRVGNQPQHF.

The J gene is TRBJ2-7, the V gene TRBV9; D is perhaps TRBD1 (5 bases). CDR3 size: 14 residues. Germline V gene sequence: CDR1 SGDLS, CDR2 YYNGEE. Trimming shortened V by 4 bases and J by 2 bases, and 13 bases separated the two germline ends. The CDR3, as DNA: TGTGCCAGCAGCCCAACAGGACAAGCCTACGAGCAGTACTTC. Protein: CASSPTGQAYEQYF.

As to this clonotype: This may stem from a read error, because a much larger clone lies one nucleotide away. In DNA form, the CDR3 reads TGTGCCAGCAGCAACCTAGACAGGACTAGCACAGATGCGCAGTATTTT. Amino acid sequence: CASSNLDRTSTDAQYF. This rearrangement joins TRBV7-9 to TRBJ2-3; 8 bases agree with TRBD2. The CDR3 consists of 16 residues. Germline CDR1 reads SEHNR; CDR2 reads FQNEAQ (reference sequence).

Comments on this clonotype: The junction shows a germline mismatch at one end, possibly a read error. The CDR3 here is CASILGYRGRYTDTQYF. The CDR3 DNA reads as TGTGCCAGCATTTTAGGTTACAGGGGGCGTTACACAGATACGCAGTATTTT. The rearrangement joins TRBV27 to TRBJ2-3; TRBD1 agrees at 9 bases. CDR3 length equals 17 residues. Germline values: CDR1 MNHEY, CDR2 SMNVEV (reference sequence).

About this clonotype itself: A much larger clone lies one base from this, so it may be a read error. The conserved closing phenylalanine or tryptophan is absent in this CDR3, likely reflecting a read error. This chain connects TRBV9 to TRBJ2-6; TRBD1 aligns across 8 bases. V gave up 0 bases and J gave up 4 bases; unmatched junction bases: 6. This CDR3 comprises 17 residues. Germline V lookup: CDR1 SGDLS, CDR2 YYNGEE. The CDR3: CASSVGQGARGANVLTL. CDR3 in DNA: TGTGCCAGCAGCGTAGGGCAGGGGGCGCGGGGGGCCAACGTCCTGACTCTC.

This clonotype was found many times. This chain connects TRBV28 to TRBJ2-1; D unclear. CDR1 MDHEN and CDR2 SYDVKM come from the germline V gene. V was shortened by 7 bases and J by 0 bases, with 4 bases between the two germline ends. The CDR3 has 12 amino acids. The CDR3 sequence is CASISSYNEQFF. CDR3 DNA sequence: TGTGCCAGCATCAGCTCCTACAATGAGCAGTTCTTC.

The sample holds many counts of this clonotype. The chain uses TRBV6-1 and TRBJ2-7, with 11 bases that match TRBD1. Germline V lookup: CDR1 MNHNS, CDR2 SASEGT. The CDR3 covers 14 residues. With 6 bases clipped from V and 6 bases from J, the junction kept 7 bases outside the gene matches. Written as DNA, the CDR3 is TGTGCCAGCAGACCGGACAGGGGGCCGCGCGAGCAGTACTTC. Protein: CASRPDRGPREQYF.

This clonotype has a count of ten or more. This rearrangement joins TRBV2 to TRBJ2-7, with 10 bases aligning to TRBD1. The J segment lost 6 bases and the V segment lost 6 bases, leaving 8 bases of the junction unmatched. Germline V gene lookup returns CDR1 SNHLY and CDR2 FYNNEI. This CDR3 is 14 amino acids long. This CDR3 is CASRRPGQGPEQYF. In DNA form, the CDR3 reads TGTGCCAGCAGGCGCCCGGGACAGGGGCCCGAGCAGTACTTC.

This clonotype was detected ten times or more. The chain has TRBV12-3 or TRBV12-4 and TRBJ2-1; 7 bases are a match to TRBD1. J gave up 8 bases and V 7 bases, and 11 bases lay outside the gene matches. This CDR3 has 14 residues. CDR3 region: CASTEGAGRDEQFF. CDR3 coding DNA: TGTGCCAGCACCGAGGGGGCCGGTCGGGATGAGCAGTTCTTC.